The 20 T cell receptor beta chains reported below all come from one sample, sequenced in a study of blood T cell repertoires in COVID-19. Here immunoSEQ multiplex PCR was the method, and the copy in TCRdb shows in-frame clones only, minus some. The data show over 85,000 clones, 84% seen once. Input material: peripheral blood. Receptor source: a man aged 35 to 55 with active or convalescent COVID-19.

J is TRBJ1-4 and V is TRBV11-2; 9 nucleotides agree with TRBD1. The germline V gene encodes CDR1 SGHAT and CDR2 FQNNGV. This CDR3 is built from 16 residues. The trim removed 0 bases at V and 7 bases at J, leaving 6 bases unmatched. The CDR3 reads CASSLDQGTGLEKLFF. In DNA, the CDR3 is TGTGCCAGCAGCTTAGATCAGGGGACAGGGCTTGAAAAACTGTTTTTT.

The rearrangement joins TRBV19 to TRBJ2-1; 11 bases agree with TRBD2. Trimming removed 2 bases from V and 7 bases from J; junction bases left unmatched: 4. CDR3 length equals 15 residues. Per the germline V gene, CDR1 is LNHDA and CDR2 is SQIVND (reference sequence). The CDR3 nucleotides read TGTGCCAGTAGTATAAGACTAGCGGGGACGAATGAGCAGTTCTTC. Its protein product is CASSIRLAGTNEQFF.

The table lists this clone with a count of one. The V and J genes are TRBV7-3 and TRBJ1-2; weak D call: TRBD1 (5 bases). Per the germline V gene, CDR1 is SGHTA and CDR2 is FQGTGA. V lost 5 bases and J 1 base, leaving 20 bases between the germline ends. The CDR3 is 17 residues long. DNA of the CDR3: TGTGCCAGCAGCCCTTATAGTGGGGCCGACTTTAACTATGGCTACACCTTC. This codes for CASSPYSGADFNYGYTF.

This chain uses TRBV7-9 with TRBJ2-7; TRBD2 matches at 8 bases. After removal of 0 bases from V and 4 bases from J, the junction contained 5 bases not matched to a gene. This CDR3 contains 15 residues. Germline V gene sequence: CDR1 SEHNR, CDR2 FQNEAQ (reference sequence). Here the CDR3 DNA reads TGTGCCAGCAGCTTAGCGGCGGGGGGCCCATACGAGCAGTACTTC. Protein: CASSLAAGGPYEQYF.

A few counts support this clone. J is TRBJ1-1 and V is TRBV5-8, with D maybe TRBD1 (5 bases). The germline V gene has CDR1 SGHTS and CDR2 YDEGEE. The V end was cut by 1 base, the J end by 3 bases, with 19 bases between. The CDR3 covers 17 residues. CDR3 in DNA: TGTGCCAGCAGCTTGCGATGGGGATTATCGGGGGACACTGAAGCTTTCTTT. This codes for CASSLRWGLSGDTEAFF.

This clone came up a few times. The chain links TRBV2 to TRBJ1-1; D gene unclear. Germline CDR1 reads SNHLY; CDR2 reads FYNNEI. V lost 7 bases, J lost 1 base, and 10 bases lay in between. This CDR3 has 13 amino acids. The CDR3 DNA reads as TGTGCCAGCACCAAACGGGAGAACACTGAAGCTTTCTTT. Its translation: CASTKRENTEAFF.

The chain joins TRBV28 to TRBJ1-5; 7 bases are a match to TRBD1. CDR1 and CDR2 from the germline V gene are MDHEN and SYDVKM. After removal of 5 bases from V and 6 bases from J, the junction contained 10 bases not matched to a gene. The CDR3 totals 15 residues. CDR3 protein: CASSLARGRVQPQHF. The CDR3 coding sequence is TGTGCCAGCAGTCTAGCTAGGGGGCGCGTTCAGCCCCAGCATTTT. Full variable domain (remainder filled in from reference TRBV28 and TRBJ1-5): DVKVTQSSRYLVKRTGEKVFLECVQDMDHENMFWYRQDPGLGLRLIYFSYDVKMKEKGDIPEGYSVSREKKERFSLILESASTNQTSMYLCASSLARGRVQPQHFGDGTRLSIL.

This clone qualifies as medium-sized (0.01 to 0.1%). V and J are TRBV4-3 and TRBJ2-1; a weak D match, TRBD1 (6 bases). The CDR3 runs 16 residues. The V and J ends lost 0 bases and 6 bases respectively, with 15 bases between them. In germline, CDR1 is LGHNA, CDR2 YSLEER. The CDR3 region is CASSQDGQYSGNEQFF. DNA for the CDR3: TGCGCCAGCAGCCAAGACGGACAGTACAGTGGCAATGAGCAGTTCTTC.

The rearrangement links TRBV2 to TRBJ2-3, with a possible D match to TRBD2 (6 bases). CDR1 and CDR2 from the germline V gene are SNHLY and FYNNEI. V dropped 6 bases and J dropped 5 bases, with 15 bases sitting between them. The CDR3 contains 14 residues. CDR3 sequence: CASRPGLPGDTQYF. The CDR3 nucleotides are TGTGCCAGCAGACCGGGACTCCCGGGAGATACGCAGTATTTT.

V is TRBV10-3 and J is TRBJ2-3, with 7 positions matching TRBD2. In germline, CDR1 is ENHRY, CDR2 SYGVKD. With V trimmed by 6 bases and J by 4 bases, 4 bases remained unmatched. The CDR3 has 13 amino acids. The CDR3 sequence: CAIRGTTSDTQYF. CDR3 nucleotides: TGTGCCATCAGAGGGACTACGTCAGATACGCAGTATTTT.

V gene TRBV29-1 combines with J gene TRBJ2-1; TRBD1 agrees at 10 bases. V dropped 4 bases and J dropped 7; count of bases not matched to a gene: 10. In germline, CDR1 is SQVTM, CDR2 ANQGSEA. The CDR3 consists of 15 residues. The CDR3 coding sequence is TGCAGCGTTGGTCGTGGGACAGGGGCGCGGAATGAGCAGTTCTTC. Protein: CSVGRGTGARNEQFF.

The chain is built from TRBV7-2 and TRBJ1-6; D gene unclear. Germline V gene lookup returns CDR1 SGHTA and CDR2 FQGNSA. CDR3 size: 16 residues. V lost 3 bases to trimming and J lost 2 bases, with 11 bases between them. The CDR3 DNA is TGTGCCAGCAGCTTCAATTCAGAGGCCTATAATTCACCCCTCCACTTT. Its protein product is CASSFNSEAYNSPLHF.

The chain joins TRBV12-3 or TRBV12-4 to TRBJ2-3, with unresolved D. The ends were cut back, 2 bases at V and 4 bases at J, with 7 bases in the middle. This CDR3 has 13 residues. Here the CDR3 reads CASSLSSPDTQYF. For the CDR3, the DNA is TGTGCCAGCAGTTTAAGTAGTCCAGATACGCAGTATTTT.

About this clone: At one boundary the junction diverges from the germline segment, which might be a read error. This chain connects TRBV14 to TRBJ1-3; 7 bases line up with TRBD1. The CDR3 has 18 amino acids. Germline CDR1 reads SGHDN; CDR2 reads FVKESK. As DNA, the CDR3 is TGTGCCAGCAGCCAAGTCAATGGACAGGCGGGCTCTCGAAACACCATATATTTT. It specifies CASSQVNGQAGSRNTIYF.

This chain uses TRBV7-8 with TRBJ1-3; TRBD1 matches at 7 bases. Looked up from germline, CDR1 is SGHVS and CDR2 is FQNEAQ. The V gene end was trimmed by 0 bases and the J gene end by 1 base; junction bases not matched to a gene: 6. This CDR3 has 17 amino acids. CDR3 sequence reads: CASSLATGVPSGNTIYF. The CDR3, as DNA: TGTGCCAGCAGCTTAGCTACAGGGGTTCCGTCTGGAAACACCATATATTTT.

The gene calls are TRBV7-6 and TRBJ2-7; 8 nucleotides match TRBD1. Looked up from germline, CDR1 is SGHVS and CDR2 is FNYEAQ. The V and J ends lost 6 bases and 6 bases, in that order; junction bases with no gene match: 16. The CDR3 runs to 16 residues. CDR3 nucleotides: TGTGCCAGCAGTCCTAGCCCAGGGGGCATTGCGGGCGAGCAGTACTTC. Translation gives CASSPSPGGIAGEQYF.

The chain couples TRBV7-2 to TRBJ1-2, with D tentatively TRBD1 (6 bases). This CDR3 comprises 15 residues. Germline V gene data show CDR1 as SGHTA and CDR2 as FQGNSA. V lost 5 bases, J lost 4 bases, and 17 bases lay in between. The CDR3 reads CASSPQRGGSYGYTF. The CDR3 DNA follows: TGTGCCAGCAGCCCACAAAGGGGGGGGTCCTATGGCTACACCTTC. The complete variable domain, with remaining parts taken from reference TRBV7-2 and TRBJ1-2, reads GAGVSQSPSNKVTEKGKDVELRCDPISGHTALYWYRQSLGQGLEFLIYFQGNSAPDKSGLPSDRFSAERTGGSVSTLTIQRTQQEDSAVYLCASSPQRGGSYGYTFGSGTRLTVV.

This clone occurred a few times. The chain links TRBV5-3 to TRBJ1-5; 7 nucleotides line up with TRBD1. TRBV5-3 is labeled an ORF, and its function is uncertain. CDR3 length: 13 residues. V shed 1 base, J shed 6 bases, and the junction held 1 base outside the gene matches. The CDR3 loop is CARSLTGVQPQHF. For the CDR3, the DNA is TGTGCCAGAAGCTTGACAGGGGTTCAGCCCCAGCATTTT.

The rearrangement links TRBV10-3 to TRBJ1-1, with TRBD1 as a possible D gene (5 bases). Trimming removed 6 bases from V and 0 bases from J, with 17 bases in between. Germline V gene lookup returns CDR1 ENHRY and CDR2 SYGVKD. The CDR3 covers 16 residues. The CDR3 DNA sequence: TGTGCCATCAGGGCGACCTCAGGGAACATGAACACTGAAGCTTTCTTT. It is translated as CAIRATSGNMNTEAFF.

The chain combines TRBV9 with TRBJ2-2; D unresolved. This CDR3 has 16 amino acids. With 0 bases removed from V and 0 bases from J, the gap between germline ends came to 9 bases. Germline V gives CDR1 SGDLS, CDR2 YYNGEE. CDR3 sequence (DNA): TGTGCCAGCAGCGTAGAGAGAGACTCGAACACCGGGGAGCTGTTTTTT. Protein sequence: CASSVERDSNTGELFF.